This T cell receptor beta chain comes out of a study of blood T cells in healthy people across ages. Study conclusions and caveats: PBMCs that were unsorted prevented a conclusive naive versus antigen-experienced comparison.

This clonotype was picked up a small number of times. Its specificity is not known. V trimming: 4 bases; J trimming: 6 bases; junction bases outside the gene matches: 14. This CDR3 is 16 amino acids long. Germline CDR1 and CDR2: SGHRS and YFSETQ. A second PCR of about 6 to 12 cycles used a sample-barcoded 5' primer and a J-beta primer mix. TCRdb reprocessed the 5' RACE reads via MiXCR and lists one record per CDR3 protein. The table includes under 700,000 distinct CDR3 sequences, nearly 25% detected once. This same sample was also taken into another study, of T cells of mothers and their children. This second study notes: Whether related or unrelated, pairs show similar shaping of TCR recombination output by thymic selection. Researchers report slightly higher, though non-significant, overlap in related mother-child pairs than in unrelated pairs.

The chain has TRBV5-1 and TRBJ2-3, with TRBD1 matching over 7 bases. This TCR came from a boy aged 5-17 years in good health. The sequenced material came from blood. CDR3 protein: CASSPRTGRQPDTQYF. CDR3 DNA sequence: TGCGCCAGCAGCCCTCGGACAGGAAGGCAGCCGGATACGCAGTATTTT.